This TCR beta chain was found in a study of control samples from healthy donors and cancer patients. Clones were read by immunoSEQ multiplex PCR, and TCRdb kept only the in-frame ones, dropping some. Among about 65,000 clones, approximately 90% were seen once, and the ten largest hold 0.95% to 1.5%. CDR3 length equals 15 residues. Per germline, CDR1 SGDLS and CDR2 YYNGEE. Losses at the gene ends were 0 bases for V and 7 bases for J; bases not matched to a gene: 5. The clonotype comes from a woman in her 50s with colorectal cancer. The specimen was PBMCs. This rearrangement joins TRBV9 to TRBJ2-5; 11 nucleotides line up with TRBD2. The CDR3 DNA reads TGTGCCAGCAGCGTAGGTAGCGGGGGGGCAGGGACCCAGTACTTC. Translation: CASSVGSGGAGTQYF.